A selection of T cell receptor beta chains follows, all from one sample in a study of CD8 T cells in Susac syndrome. From the immunoSEQ multiplex PCR reads, TCRdb called clonotypes with MiXCR, one entry per CDR3 protein. Among about 120,000 distinct CDR3 sequences listed, just under 95% were seen once. Specimen: CD8+ T cells from PBMCs. The receptor set was obtained from a human donor with Susac syndrome. Both conserved end residues are part of each CDR3. Fields, in order: clone size, V gene, J gene, D gene, CDR3 protein, CDR3 DNA. D genes are given only for firm matches. A row's size may be missing; if present it is once, few, many or a size class.

-	TRBV5-4	TRBJ2-5	-	CASSPEHQETQYF	TGTGCCAGCAGCCCAGAGCACCAAGAGACCCAGTACTTC
-	TRBV9	TRBJ1-2	-	CASSSPTGIPNYGYTF	TGTGCCAGCAGCAGTCCCACAGGGATCCCTAACTATGGCTACACCTTC
few	TRBV5-1	TRBJ2-5	-	CASSLAIGEGETQYF	TGCGCCAGCAGCTTGGCAATAGGGGAAGGAGAGACCCAGTACTTC
-	TRBV2	TRBJ1-1	TRBD1	CASRAGGGNTEAFF	TGTGCCAGCAGGGCAGGGGGGGGGAACACTGAAGCTTTCTTT
-	TRBV4-2	TRBJ1-4	-	CASSQGWQGNEKLFF	TGTGCCAGCAGCCAAGGATGGCAGGGTAATGAAAAACTGTTTTTT
-	TRBV12-3/TRBV12-4	TRBJ1-6	-	CASTPNQGNSPLHF	TGTGCCAGCACGCCGAACCAGGGAAATTCACCCCTCCACTTT
-	TRBV7-9	TRBJ1-1	-	CASSDREGANTEAFF	TGTGCCAGCAGCGATAGGGAGGGCGCAAACACTGAAGCTTTCTTT
-	TRBV9	TRBJ2-7	-	CASSVDHGSYEQYF	TGTGCCAGCAGCGTAGACCATGGGAGCTACGAGCAGTACTTC
-	TRBV30	TRBJ1-1	-	CAGPGDDTEAFF	TGTGCCGGCCCGGGGGACGACACTGAAGCTTTCTTT
-	TRBV14	TRBJ1-1	TRBD1	CASSHLQGSHTEAFF	TGTGCCAGCAGCCATCTACAGGGGAGTCACACTGAAGCTTTCTTT
-	TRBV20-1	TRBJ2-7	-	CSARVDSYEQYF	TGCAGTGCTAGAGTGGACAGCTACGAGCAGTACTTC
-	TRBV7-2	TRBJ2-2	-	CASSLGIDTGELFF	TGTGCCAGCAGCTTGGGTATTGACACCGGGGAGCTGTTTTTT
-	TRBV20-1	TRBJ2-5	-	CSATEGGQETQYF	TGCAGTGCTACGGAGGGCGGACAAGAGACCCAGTACTTC
-	TRBV5-1	TRBJ2-3	-	CASSREGTDTQYF	TGCGCCAGCAGCCGAGAAGGGACAGATACGCAGTATTTT
-	TRBV19	TRBJ2-3	-	CASSRGPSTDTQYF	TGTGCCAGTAGTAGGGGGCCAAGCACAGATACGCAGTATTTT
-	TRBV5-6	TRBJ1-5	TRBD1	CASSYRQGRQPQHF	TGTGCCAGCAGCTACAGACAGGGACGTCAGCCCCAGCATTTT
-	TRBV12-3/TRBV12-4	TRBJ2-1	TRBD1	CASTPTGTGGSYNEQFF	TGTGCCAGCACCCCAACCGGGACAGGGGGCTCCTACAATGAGCAGTTCTTC
-	TRBV13	TRBJ2-4	TRBD2	CASSERGAGAKNIQYF	TGTGCCAGCAGCGAGCGGGGGGCGGGAGCCAAAAACATTCAGTACTTC
-	TRBV18	TRBJ2-3	-	CASSPVDADTQYF	TGTGCCAGCTCACCAGTGGATGCGGATACGCAGTATTTT
once	TRBV29-1	TRBJ2-7	-	CSVESGARDEQYF	TGCAGCGTTGAATCTGGGGCTCGAGACGAGCAGTACTTC
-	TRBV19	TRBJ2-7	-	CASSIGTSSSYEQYF	TGTGCCAGTAGTATAGGGACATCCAGCTCCTACGAGCAGTACTTC
-	TRBV20-1	TRBJ2-4	-	CSANGLASSKNIQYF	TGCAGTGCGAACGGTTTAGCGAGTTCCAAAAACATTCAGTACTTC
-	TRBV5-4	TRBJ2-4	-	CASSPGGGPTHIQYF	TGTGCCAGCAGCCCGGGTGGGGGACCGACACACATTCAGTACTTC
-	TRBV4-1	TRBJ1-6	-	CASTPVAGIYNSPLHF	TGCGCCAGCACCCCGGTGGCCGGGATTTATAATTCACCCCTCCACTTT
few	TRBV3-1	TRBJ2-7	-	CASSQGGGEQYF	TGTGCCAGCAGCCAAGGGGGTGGCGAGCAGTACTTC
-	TRBV20-1	TRBJ1-4	TRBD1	CSARTGLEGEKLFF	TGCAGTGCTAGGACAGGGCTAGAGGGAGAAAAACTGTTTTTT
-	TRBV20-1	TRBJ2-1	-	CSAELGEQFF	TGCAGTGCTGAGTTGGGTGAGCAGTTCTTC
-	TRBV6-5	TRBJ1-2	-	CASSYSEGTYGYTF	TGTGCCAGCAGTTACTCGGAGGGAACCTATGGCTACACCTTC
-	TRBV6-5	TRBJ1-2	-	CASSSRKGGNYGYTF	TGTGCCAGCAGTTCAAGAAAGGGGGGAAACTATGGCTACACCTTC
-	TRBV9	TRBJ2-1	TRBD2	CASSGATSGGGNEQFF	TGTGCCAGCAGCGGAGCGACTAGCGGGGGGGGTAATGAGCAGTTCTTC
-	TRBV19	TRBJ1-1	-	CASNGGPTNTEAFF	TGTGCCAGTAACGGAGGACCGACGAACACTGAAGCTTTCTTT
-	TRBV28	TRBJ2-5	-	CASSFFPGETQYF	TGTGCCAGCAGTTTTTTTCCCGGGGAGACCCAGTACTTC
-	TRBV27	TRBJ2-7	-	CASSLLGTADRQYF	TGTGCCAGCAGTTTACTTGGGACTGCCGACCGGCAGTACTTC
-	TRBV20-1	TRBJ1-1	TRBD1	CSATGTGLLVNTEAFF	TGCAGTGCTACCGGGACAGGGCTTTTGGTTAACACTGAAGCTTTCTTT
-	TRBV9	TRBJ2-3	TRBD2	CASSRGLTTSTDTQYF	TGTGCCAGCAGCAGGGGACTAACTACTAGCACAGATACGCAGTATTTT
-	TRBV5-4	TRBJ1-2	TRBD1	CASSSYDRDYGYTF	TGTGCCAGCAGCTCTTATGACAGGGACTATGGCTACACCTTC
-	TRBV27	TRBJ2-3	TRBD1	CASSPTTGLVDTQYF	TGTGCCAGCAGTCCAACGACAGGGTTGGTAGATACGCAGTATTTT
-	TRBV7-9	TRBJ2-6	TRBD1	CASRLGTVVRSGANVLTF	TGTGCCAGCAGGCTGGGGACAGTTGTTCGCTCTGGGGCCAACGTCCTGACTTTC
-	TRBV4-2	TRBJ2-7	TRBD1	CASSQEGTGSSYEQYF	TGTGCCAGCAGCCAGGAGGGGACAGGGAGCTCCTACGAGCAGTACTTC
-	TRBV7-6	TRBJ2-3	-	CASNFNPGGTDTQYF	TGTGCCAGCAACTTCAACCCTGGAGGCACAGATACGCAGTATTTT
-	TRBV25-1	TRBJ1-2	-	CASSAGNYGYTF	TGTGCCAGCAGTGCGGGGAACTATGGCTACACCTTC
-	TRBV3-1	TRBJ2-5	TRBD2	CASSQVLAGQETQYF	TGTGCCAGCAGCCAAGTCCTAGCGGGGCAAGAGACCCAGTACTTC
once	TRBV5-6	TRBJ1-4	TRBD1	CASSTGDRGDEKLFF	TGTGCCAGCAGCACGGGGGACAGGGGCGATGAAAAACTGTTTTTT
-	TRBV19	TRBJ1-6	-	CASTLRGGHSPLHF	TGTGCCAGTACCCTAAGGGGGGGCCATTCACCCCTCCACTTT
-	TRBV6-2/TRBV6-3	TRBJ1-6	-	CASSRLLRRPLHF	TGTGCCAGCAGCCGGCTTCTACGACGACCCCTCCACTTT
once	TRBV7-9	TRBJ2-2	-	CASSFQGSTGELFF	TGTGCCAGCAGCTTTCAGGGGAGCACCGGGGAGCTGTTTTTT
-	TRBV19	TRBJ1-2	-	CASEAGNAYGYTF	TGTGCCAGTGAGGCAGGGAACGCATATGGCTACACCTTC
-	TRBV3-1	TRBJ2-5	-	CASSQDLSSRVLGETQYF	TGTGCCAGCAGCCAAGACCTCTCCTCCAGGGTATTGGGCGAGACCCAGTACTTC
-	TRBV9	TRBJ1-1	TRBD1	CASSTGGDTEAFF	TGTGCCAGCAGTACAGGGGGGGACACTGAAGCTTTCTTT
-	TRBV12-3/TRBV12-4	TRBJ1-1	TRBD1	CASSPDREATEAFF	TGTGCCAGCAGTCCAGACAGGGAGGCCACTGAAGCTTTCTTT
-	TRBV3-1	TRBJ2-7	-	CASSQWRSVGYEQYF	TGTGCCAGCAGCCAGTGGAGGTCAGTCGGCTACGAGCAGTACTTC